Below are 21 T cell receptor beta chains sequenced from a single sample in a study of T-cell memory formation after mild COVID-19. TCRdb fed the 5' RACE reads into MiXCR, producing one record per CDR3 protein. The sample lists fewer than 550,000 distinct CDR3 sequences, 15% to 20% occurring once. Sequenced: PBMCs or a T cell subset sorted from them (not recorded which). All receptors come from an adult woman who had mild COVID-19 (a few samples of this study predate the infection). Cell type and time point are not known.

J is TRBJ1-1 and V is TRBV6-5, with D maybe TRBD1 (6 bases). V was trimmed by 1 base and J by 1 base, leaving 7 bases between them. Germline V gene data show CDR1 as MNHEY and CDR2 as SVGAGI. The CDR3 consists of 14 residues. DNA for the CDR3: TGTGCCAGCAGTTACTTGGACAGGAACACTGAAGCTTTCTTT. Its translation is CASSYLDRNTEAFF.

The CDR3 DNA reads TGTGCCAGCGACGCCGGGACAGGGGGCGATGGCTACACCTTC. As protein: CASDAGTGGDGYTF. The chain couples TRBV6-2 or TRBV6-3 to TRBJ1-2, with 12 bases that match TRBD1. There are 14 residues in the CDR3. Losses at the gene ends were 8 bases for V and 6 bases for J; bases not matched to a gene: 7. Germline V gene sequence: CDR1 MNHEY, CDR2 SVGEGT.

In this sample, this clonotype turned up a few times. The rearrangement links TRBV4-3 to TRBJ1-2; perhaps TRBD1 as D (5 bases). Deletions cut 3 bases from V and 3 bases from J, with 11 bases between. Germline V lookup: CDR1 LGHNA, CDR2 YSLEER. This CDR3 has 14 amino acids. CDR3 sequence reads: CASSQGPRDYGYTF. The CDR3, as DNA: TGCGCCAGCAGCCAGGGGCCACGAGACTATGGCTACACCTTC.

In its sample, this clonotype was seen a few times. CDR3 sequence (DNA): TGTGCCAGCAGCCCCGGGGGGACCGGCACAGATACGCAGTATTTT. Its translation is CASSPGGTGTDTQYF. The V and J genes are TRBV7-9 and TRBJ2-3, with 7 positions matching TRBD2. The CDR3 loop spans 15 amino acids. The junction had 6 bases not matched to a gene; V was cut back by 5 bases and J by 1 base. The germline V gene encodes CDR1 SEHNR and CDR2 FQNEAQ (reference sequence).

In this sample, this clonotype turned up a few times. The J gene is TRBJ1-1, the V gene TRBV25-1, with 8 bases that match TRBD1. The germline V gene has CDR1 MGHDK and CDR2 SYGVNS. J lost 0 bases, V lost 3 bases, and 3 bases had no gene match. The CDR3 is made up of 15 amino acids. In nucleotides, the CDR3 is TGTGCCAGCAGTGACCTGGACAGGGTGAACACTGAAGCTTTCTTT. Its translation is CASSDLDRVNTEAFF. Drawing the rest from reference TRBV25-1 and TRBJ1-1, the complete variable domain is EADIYQTPRYLVIGTGKKITLECSQTMGHDKMYWYQQDPGMELHLIHYSYGVNSTEKGDLSSESTVSRIRTEHFPLTLESARPSHTSQYLCASSDLDRVNTEAFFGQGTRLTVV.

The CDR3 sequence is CSARPRGQNTGELFF. The CDR3 region has the DNA TGCAGTGCTAGACCCAGGGGGCAGAACACCGGGGAGCTGTTTTTT. V is TRBV20-1 and J is TRBJ2-2; 8 positions match TRBD1. The junction had 3 bases not matched to a gene; V was cut back by 2 bases and J by 1 base. This CDR3 has 15 residues. CDR1 is DFQATT and CDR2 is SNEGSKA in the germline V gene (reference sequence).

CDR3: CASGVTGPGEQYF. CDR3 DNA: TGTGCCAGCGGGGTTACGGGGCCGGGCGAGCAGTACTTC. The J gene is TRBJ2-7, the V gene TRBV7-9; possibly TRBD1 or TRBD2 for D (5 bases each). Per the germline V gene, CDR1 is SEHNR and CDR2 is FQNEAQ (reference sequence). V was shortened by 8 bases and J by 6 bases, with 17 bases between the two germline ends. This CDR3 comprises 13 residues.

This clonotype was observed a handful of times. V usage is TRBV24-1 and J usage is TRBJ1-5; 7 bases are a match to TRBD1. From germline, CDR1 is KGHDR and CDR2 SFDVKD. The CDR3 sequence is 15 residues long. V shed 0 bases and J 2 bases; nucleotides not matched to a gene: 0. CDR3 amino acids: CATSDLGQGNQPQHF. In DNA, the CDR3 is TGTGCCACCAGTGATTTGGGACAGGGCAATCAGCCCCAGCATTTT.

CDR3 DNA: TGTGCCAGCAGTTACTCCCCGGGGGGAGATGAGCAGTTCTTC. Residues: CASSYSPGGDEQFF. The gene calls are TRBV6-6 and TRBJ2-1; 7 nucleotides line up with TRBD2. The CDR3 length is 14 residues. Germline CDR1 reads MNHNY; CDR2 reads SVGAGI (reference sequence). Trimming cost V 0 bases and J 8 bases; bases outside gene matches: 4.

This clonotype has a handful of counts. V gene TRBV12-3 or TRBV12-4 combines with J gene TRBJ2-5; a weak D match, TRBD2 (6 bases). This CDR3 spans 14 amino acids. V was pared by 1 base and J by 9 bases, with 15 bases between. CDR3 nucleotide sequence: TGTGCCAGCAGTTTAGATCGCGGGGTGTCCCCCCAGTACTTC. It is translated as CASSLDRGVSPQYF.

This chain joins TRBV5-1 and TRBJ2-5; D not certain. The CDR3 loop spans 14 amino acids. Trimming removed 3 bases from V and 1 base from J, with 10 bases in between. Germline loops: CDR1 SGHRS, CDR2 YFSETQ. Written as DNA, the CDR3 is TGCGCCAGCAGCTCGACTGTGCTCCAAGAGACCCAGTACTTC. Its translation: CASSSTVLQETQYF.

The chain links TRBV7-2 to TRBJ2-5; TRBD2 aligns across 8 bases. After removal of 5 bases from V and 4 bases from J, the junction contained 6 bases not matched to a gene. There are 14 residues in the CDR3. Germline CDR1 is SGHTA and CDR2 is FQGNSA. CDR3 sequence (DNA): TGTGCCAGCAGCCTAGGGACTAGGCCAGAGACCCAGTACTTC. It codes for CASSLGTRPETQYF.

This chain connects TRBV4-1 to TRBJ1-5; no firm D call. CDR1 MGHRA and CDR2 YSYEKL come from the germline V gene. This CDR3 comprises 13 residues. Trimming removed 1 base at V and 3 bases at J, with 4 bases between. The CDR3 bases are TGCGCCAGCAGCCAAGTTTACAATCAGCCCCAGCATTTT. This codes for CASSQVYNQPQHF.

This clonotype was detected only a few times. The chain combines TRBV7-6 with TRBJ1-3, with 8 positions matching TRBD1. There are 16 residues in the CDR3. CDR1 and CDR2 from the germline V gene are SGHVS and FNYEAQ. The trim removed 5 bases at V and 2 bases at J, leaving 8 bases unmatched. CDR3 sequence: CASSLRTGTAGNTIYF. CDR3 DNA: TGTGCCAGCAGCCTTAGGACAGGGACGGCTGGAAACACCATATATTTT.

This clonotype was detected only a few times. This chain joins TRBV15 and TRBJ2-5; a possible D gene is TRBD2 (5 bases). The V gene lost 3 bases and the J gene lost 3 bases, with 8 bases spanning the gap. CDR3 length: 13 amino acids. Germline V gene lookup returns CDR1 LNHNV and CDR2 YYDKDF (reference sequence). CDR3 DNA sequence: TGTGCCACCAGCAGCGGACTCGAAGAGACCCAGTACTTC. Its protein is CATSSGLEETQYF. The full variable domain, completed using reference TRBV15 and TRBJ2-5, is DAMVIQNPRYQVTQFGKPVTLSCSQTLNHNVMYWYQQKSSQAPKLLFHYYDKDFNNEADTPDNFQSRRPNTSFCFLDIRSPGLGDTAMYLCATSSGLEETQYFGPGTRLLVL.

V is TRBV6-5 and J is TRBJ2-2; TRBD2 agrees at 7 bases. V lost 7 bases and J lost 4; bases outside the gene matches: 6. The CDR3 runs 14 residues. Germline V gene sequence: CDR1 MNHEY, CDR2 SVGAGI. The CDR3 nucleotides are TGTGCCAGCATGAGGAGCGGGACCACCGGGGAGCTGTTTTTT. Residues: CASMRSGTTGELFF.

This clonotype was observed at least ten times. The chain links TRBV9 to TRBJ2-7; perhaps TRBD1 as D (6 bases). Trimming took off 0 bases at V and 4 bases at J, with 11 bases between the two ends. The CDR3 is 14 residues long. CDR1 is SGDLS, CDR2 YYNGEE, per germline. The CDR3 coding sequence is TGTGCCAGCAGCGTAGTTCCAGGGGATTACGAGCAGTACTTC. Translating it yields CASSVVPGDYEQYF.

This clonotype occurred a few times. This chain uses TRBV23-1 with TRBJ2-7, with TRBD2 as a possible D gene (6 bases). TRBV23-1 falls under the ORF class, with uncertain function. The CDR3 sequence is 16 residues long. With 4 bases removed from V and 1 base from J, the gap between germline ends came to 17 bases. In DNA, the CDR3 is TGCGCCAGCAGTCCCTGGGGACTGGGGCCTTCCTACGAGCAGTACTTC. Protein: CASSPWGLGPSYEQYF.

Here the CDR3 reads CSASPSTYEQYF. DNA for the CDR3: TGCAGTGCTAGCCCTTCAACCTACGAGCAGTACTTC. The chain combines TRBV20-1 with TRBJ2-7, with D unclear. This CDR3 comprises 12 residues. Germline V gene data show CDR1 as DFQATT and CDR2 as SNEGSKA (reference sequence). The V end was cut by 3 bases, the J end by 2 bases, with 8 bases between.

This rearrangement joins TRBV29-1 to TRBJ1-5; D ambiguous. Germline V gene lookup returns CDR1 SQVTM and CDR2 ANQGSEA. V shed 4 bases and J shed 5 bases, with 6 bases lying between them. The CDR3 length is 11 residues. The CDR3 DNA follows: TGCAGCGTTGGGACCGATCAGCCCCAGCATTTT. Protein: CSVGTDQPQHF.

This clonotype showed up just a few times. The CDR3 region is CASTETEDTQYF. The CDR3 DNA reads as TGTGCCAGCACCGAGACAGAGGATACGCAGTATTTT. This chain uses TRBV5-6 with TRBJ2-3, with a possible D match to TRBD1 (5 bases). This CDR3 is 12 amino acids long. The ends were cut back, 6 bases at V and 6 bases at J, with 11 bases in the middle. Per the germline V gene, CDR1 is SGHDT and CDR2 is YYEEEE.